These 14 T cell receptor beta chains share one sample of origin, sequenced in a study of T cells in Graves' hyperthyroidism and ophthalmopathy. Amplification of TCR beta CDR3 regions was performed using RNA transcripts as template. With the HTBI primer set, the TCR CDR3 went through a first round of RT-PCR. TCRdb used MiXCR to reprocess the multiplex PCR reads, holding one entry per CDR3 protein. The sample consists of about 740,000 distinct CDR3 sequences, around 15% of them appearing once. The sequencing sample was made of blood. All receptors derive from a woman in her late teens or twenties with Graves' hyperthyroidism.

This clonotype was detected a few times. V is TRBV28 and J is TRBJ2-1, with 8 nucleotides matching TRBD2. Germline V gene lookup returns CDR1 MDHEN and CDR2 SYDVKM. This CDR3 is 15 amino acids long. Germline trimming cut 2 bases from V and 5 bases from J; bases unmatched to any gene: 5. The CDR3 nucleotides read TGTGCCAGCAGTTTAGCTAGCGGGCCCGACAATGAGCAGTTCTTC. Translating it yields CASSLASGPDNEQFF.

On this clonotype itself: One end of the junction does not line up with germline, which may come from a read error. This chain's CDR3 is CVSSLVLSTDTQYF. Here the CDR3 DNA reads TGTGTCAGCAGCTTAGTCCTTAGCACAGATACGCAGTATTTT. The gene calls are TRBV7-9 and TRBJ2-3; D remains ambiguous. The germline gives CDR1 SEHNR, CDR2 FQNEAQ (reference sequence). The CDR3 length is 14 residues.

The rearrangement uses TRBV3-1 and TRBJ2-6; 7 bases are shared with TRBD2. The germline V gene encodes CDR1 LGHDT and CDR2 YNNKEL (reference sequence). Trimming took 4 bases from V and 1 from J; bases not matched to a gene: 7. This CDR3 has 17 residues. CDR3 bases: TGTGCCAGCAGCCGACGGGGCGGGAGTTCTGGGGCCAACGTCCTGACTTTC. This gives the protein CASSRRGGSSGANVLTF.

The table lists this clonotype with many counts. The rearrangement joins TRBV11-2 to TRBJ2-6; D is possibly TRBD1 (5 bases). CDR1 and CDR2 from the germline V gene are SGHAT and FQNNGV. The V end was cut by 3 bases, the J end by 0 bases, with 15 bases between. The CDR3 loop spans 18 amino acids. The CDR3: CASSLGPGASSGANVLTF. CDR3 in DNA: TGTGCCAGCAGCTTGGGGCCAGGTGCTAGCTCTGGGGCCAACGTCCTGACTTTC.

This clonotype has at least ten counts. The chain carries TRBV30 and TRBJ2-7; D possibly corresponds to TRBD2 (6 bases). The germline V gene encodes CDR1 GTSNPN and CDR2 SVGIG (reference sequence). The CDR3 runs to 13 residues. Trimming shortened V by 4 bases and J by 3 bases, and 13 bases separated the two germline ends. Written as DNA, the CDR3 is TGTGCCTGGACTCCGGGACTTTACTACGAGCAGTACTTC. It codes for CAWTPGLYYEQYF. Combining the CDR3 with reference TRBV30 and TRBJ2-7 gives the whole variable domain SQTIHQWPATLVQPVGSPLSLECTVEGTSNPNLYWYRQAAGRGLQLLFYSVGIGQISSEVPQNLSASRPQDRQFILSSKKLLLSDSGFYLCAWTPGLYYEQYFGPGTRLTVT.

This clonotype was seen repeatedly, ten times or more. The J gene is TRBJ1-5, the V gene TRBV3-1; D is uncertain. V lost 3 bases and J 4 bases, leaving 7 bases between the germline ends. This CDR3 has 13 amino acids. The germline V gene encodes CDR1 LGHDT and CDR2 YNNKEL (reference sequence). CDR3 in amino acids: CASSQGINQPQHF. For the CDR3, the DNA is TGTGCCAGCAGCCAGGGAATAAATCAGCCCCAGCATTTT.

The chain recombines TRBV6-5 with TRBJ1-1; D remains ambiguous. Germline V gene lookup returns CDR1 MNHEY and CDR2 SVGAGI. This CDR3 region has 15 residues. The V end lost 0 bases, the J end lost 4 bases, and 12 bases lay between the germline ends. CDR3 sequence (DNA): TGTGCCAGCAGTTACTCGATCGTACAGATCACTGAAGCTTTCTTT. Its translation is CASSYSIVQITEAFF.

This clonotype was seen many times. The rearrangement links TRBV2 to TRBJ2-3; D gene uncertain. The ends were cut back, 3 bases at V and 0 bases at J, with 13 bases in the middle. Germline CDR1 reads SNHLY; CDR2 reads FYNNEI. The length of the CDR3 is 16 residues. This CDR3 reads CASSDTGLFSTDTQYF. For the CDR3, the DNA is TGTGCCAGCAGTGATACCGGGCTTTTTAGCACAGATACGCAGTATTTT.

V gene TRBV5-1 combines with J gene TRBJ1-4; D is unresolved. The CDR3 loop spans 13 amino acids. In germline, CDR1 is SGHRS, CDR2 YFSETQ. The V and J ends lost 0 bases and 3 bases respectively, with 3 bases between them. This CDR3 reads CASSLVANEKLFF. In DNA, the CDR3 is TGCGCCAGCAGCTTGGTGGCTAATGAAAAACTGTTTTTT.

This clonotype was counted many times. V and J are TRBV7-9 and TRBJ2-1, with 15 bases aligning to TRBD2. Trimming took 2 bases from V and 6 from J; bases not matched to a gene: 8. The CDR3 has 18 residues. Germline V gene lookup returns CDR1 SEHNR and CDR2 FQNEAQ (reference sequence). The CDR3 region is CASSLPAGLAGGSNEQFF. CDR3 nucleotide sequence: TGTGCCAGCAGCTTACCCGCGGGACTAGCGGGGGGATCCAATGAGCAGTTCTTC.

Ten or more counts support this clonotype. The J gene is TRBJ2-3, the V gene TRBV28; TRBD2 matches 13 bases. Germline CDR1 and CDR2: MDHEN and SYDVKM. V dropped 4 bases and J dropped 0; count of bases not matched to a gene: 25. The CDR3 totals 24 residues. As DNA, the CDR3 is TGTGCCAGCAGTTCCGTCGGTGGACTAGCGGGAGCAGGGCGCCGGATTTCGAGCACAGATACGCAGTATTTT. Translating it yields CASSSVGGLAGAGRRISSTDTQYF.

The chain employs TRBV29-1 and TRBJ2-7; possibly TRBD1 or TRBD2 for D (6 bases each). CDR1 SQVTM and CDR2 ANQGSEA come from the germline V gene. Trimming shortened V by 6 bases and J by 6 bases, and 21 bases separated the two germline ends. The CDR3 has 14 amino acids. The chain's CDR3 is CSVKQGGTVSEQYF. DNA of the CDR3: TGCAGCGTAAAACAGGGCGGGACCGTCAGCGAGCAGTACTTC.

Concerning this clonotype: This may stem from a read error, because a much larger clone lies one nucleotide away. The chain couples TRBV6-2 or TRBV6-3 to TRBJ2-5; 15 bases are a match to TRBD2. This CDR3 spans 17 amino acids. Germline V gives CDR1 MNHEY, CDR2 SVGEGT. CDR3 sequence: CTSSSQSPGLAGGTQYF. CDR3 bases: TGTACCAGCAGTTCCCAATCCCCGGGACTAGCGGGAGGAACCCAGTACTTC.

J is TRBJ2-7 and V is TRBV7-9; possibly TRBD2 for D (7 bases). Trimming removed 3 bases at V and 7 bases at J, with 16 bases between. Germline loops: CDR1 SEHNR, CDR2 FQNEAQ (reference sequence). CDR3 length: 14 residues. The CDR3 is CASSFGPGGWEQYF. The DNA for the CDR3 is TGTGCCAGCAGCTTTGGTCCGGGGGGCTGGGAGCAGTACTTC.